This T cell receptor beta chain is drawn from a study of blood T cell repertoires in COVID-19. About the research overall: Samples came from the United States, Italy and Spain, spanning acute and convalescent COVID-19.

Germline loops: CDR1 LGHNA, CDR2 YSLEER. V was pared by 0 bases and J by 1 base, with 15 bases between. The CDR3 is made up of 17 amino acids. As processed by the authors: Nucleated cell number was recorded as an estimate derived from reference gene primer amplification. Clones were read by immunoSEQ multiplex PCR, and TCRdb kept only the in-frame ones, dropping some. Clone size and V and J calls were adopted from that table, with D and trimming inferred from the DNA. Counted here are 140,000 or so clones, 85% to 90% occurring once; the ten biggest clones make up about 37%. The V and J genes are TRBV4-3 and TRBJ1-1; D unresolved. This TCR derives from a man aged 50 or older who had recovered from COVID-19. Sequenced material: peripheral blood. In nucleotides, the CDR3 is TGCGCCAGCAGCCAAGAATGGAGCCCATCCAAGAACACTGAAGCTTTCTTT. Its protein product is CASSQEWSPSKNTEAFF.